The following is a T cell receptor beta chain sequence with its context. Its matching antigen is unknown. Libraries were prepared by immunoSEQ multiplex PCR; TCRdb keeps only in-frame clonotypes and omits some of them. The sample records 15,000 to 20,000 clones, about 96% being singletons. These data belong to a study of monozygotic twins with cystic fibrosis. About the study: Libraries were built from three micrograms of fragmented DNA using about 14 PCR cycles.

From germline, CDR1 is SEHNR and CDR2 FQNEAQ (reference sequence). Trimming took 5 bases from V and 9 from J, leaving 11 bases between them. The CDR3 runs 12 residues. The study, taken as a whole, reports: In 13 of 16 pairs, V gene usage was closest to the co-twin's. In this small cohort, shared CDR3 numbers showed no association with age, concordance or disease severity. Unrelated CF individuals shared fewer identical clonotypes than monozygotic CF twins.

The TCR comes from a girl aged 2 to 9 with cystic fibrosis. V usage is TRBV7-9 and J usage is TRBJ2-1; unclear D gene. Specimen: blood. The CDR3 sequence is CASSEGYLEQFF. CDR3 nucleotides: TGTGCCAGCAGCGAAGGCTACCTTGAGCAGTTCTTC.